This T cell receptor (beta chain) is from a study of blood T cell repertoires in COVID-19 (dated by TCRdb to the early 2020s). As for the study more broadly: Samples from collaborators originated in the United States, Italy and Spain and spanned both the acute and convalescent phases of COVID-19. Where HLA class I and class II types were available, the types were taken from metadata supplied by the sample provider, not from assay-based typing. A freely available public database, intended as a resource for researchers studying the immune response to SARS-CoV-2, is where the repertoires were released. Samples came from the ongoing ImmuneRACE study (first 160 participants) plus 1,254 subjects from 6 global collaborators. Subjects who had been exposed to COVID-19, were actively infected with it, or had recovered from it provided the deeply sampled blood TCRbeta repertoires that made up the dataset. The sample metadata nearly always contained a de-identified subject ID, COVID-19 status, age in years and sex. The material from the prospective study consisted of cDNA or gDNA derived from T cells, B-cell-depleted T cells, or PBMCs.

TCRbeta CDR3 regions were amplified from genomic DNA by means of the immunoSEQ Assay, a bias-controlled multiplex PCR. From the authors' description of their analysis: The number of nucleated cells in each sample was estimated from the amplification of reference gene primers within the assay. To quantify the absolute abundance of each unique TCRbeta CDR3 rearrangement, sequence reads were collapsed and filtered. For each sample, productive Simpson clonality was calculated as the square root of Simpson's diversity index over productive rearrangements. The table comes from immuneACCESS by way of TCRdb, which keeps in-frame sequences with V and J called. Part of the clones is missing from these tables; in studies checked, under half for an unresolved V gene and the rest for unknown reasons. V, J and clone size are those of that table, while D and trimming were read from the DNA. The table for this sample lists about 64,000 clones; 86% of them were counted only once. The biggest ten clones account for roughly 3.2% of the sample.

As to this clone: Its specific antigen is unknown. No much larger clone exists at a distance of one base, and base qualities are not known.

Collaborating institutions collected whole blood in K2EDTA tubes following their own protocols. Collaborator samples were shipped for TCRbeta analysis as frozen whole blood, isolated PBMCs, or DNA extracted from either sample type. What the research found in general, with its limitations: Clinical and demographic metadata were provided uncurated, with the amount varying by source and participant.

Sequenced input: peripheral blood. This clonotype was obtained from a middle-aged man with active COVID-19.

In nucleotide form, the sequence is TGTGCCAGCAGGGGACAGGGCCGGACTGAAGCTTTCTTT. Translation gives CASRGQGRTEAFF. The chain joins TRBV28 to TRBJ1-1; 9 of the junction bases match TRBD1. The CDR3 has 13 amino acids, counting the end cysteine and phenylalanine. Just CDR3 DNA is preserved here, 39 bases in frame from base 1. V lost 6 bases and J lost 5 bases, and the count of bases not matched to a germline gene is 4. CDR1 and CDR2 are drawn from the germline V gene: MDHEN, SYDVKM.